These 24 T cell receptor beta chains share one sample of origin, sequenced in a study of control samples from healthy donors and cancer patients. The table came from immunoSEQ multiplex PCR; TCRdb's copy has only in-frame clones and leaves some out. This table holds 90,000 to 100,000 clones, 75% to 85% found once. The specimen sequenced was blood. The receptors stem from a woman aged 25-40 years in good health.

V gene TRBV7-9 combines with J gene TRBJ1-2; no reliable D call. Germline V gene lookup returns CDR1 SEHNR and CDR2 FQNEAQ (reference sequence). V gave up 0 bases and J gave up 10 bases, with 6 bases separating them. The CDR3 extends over 11 amino acids. The CDR3 region is CASSLADSYTF. The DNA of the CDR3 is TGTGCCAGCAGCTTAGCGGATTCCTACACCTTC. Full variable domain (remainder filled in from reference TRBV7-9 and TRBJ1-2): DTGVSQNPRHKITKRGQNVTFRCDPISEHNRLYWYRQTLGQGPEFLTYFQNEAQLEKSRLLSDRFSAERPKGSFSTLEIQRTEQGDSAMYLCASSLADSYTFGSGTRLTVV.

The genes are TRBV5-1 and TRBJ2-5; 8 nucleotides agree with TRBD1. This CDR3 is built from 14 residues. Germline CDR1 reads SGHRS; CDR2 reads YFSETQ. With V trimmed by 1 base and J by 5 bases, 4 bases remained unmatched. The CDR3 loop is CASSLQGARETQYF. The CDR3 nucleotides read TGCGCCAGCAGCTTGCAGGGGGCGCGGGAGACCCAGTACTTC.

The V and J genes are TRBV19 and TRBJ1-1; D ambiguous. The CDR3 runs 13 residues. The germline gives CDR1 LNHDA, CDR2 SQIVND (reference sequence). Trimming took off 5 bases at V and 4 bases at J, with 11 bases between the two ends. The CDR3 reads CASSSYIGTEAFF. CDR3 nucleotides: TGTGCCAGTAGTTCGTACATCGGCACTGAAGCTTTCTTT.

The chain is built from TRBV11-2 and TRBJ2-2; D uncertain. The CDR3 has 16 residues. CDR1 is SGHAT, CDR2 FQNNGV, per germline. V shed 2 bases and J shed 4 bases, with 14 bases lying between them. The CDR3 spells CASSLIYGDRTGELFF. The CDR3 nucleotides are TGTGCCAGCAGCTTAATTTATGGGGATCGCACCGGGGAGCTGTTTTTT.

V usage is TRBV15 and J usage is TRBJ1-2; D gene unclear. The CDR3 has 14 residues. Trimming shortened V by 6 bases and J by 7 bases, and 18 bases separated the two germline ends. Germline V gene lookup returns CDR1 LNHNV and CDR2 YYDKDF (reference sequence). The CDR3 here is CATRFGGTTGGYTF. The DNA of the CDR3 is TGTGCCACCAGATTCGGAGGTACCACGGGTGGCTACACCTTC. Looking up the rest from reference TRBV15 and TRBJ1-2 gives the full variable domain: DAMVIQNPRYQVTQFGKPVTLSCSQTLNHNVMYWYQQKSSQAPKLLFHYYDKDFNNEADTPDNFQSRRPNTSFCFLDIRSPGLGDTAMYLCATRFGGTTGGYTFGSGTRLTVV.

The rearrangement links TRBV6-5 to TRBJ1-3; a weak D match, TRBD1 (5 bases). Trimming removed 2 bases at V and 1 base at J, with 9 bases between. CDR3 length: 15 amino acids. Germline assignment: CDR1 MNHEY and CDR2 SVGAGI. CDR3 nucleotides: TGTGCCAGCAGTTACCAATGGGGGTCTGGAAACACCATATATTTT. Translating gives CASSYQWGSGNTIYF.

The chain has TRBV13 and TRBJ1-5; possibly TRBD1 for D (5 bases). Germline values: CDR1 PRHDT, CDR2 FYEKMQ (reference sequence). V lost 2 bases to trimming and J lost 2 bases, with 7 bases between them. The CDR3 loop spans 14 amino acids. The CDR3 region is CASSLRGGNQPQHF. CDR3 in DNA: TGTGCCAGCAGCTTAAGAGGGGGCAATCAGCCCCAGCATTTT.

The J gene is TRBJ1-2, the V gene TRBV27; the D gene is possibly TRBD1 (5 bases). The CDR3 contains 14 residues. CDR1 MNHEY and CDR2 SMNVEV come from the germline V gene (reference sequence). Trimming left V 3 bases short and J 4 bases short, with 12 bases between. CDR3 amino acids: CASSFGARGYGYTF. For the CDR3, the DNA is TGTGCCAGCAGTTTTGGGGCGCGTGGCTATGGCTACACCTTC.

This clone was counted a few times. As DNA, the CDR3 is TGTGCCAGCAGCTTAGCTACAGGGGGCGAACCCCAGCATTTT. This encodes CASSLATGGEPQHF. The chain joins TRBV11-3 to TRBJ1-5, with 9 bases aligning to TRBD1. The CDR3 covers 14 residues. Unmatched junction bases numbered 5, after V lost 1 base and J lost 10 bases. Per germline, CDR1 SGHNT and CDR2 YENEEA.

The V gene is TRBV19, the J gene TRBJ2-1; tentatively, D is TRBD1 (6 bases). Per the germline V gene, CDR1 is LNHDA and CDR2 is SQIVND (reference sequence). CDR3 length: 13 amino acids. The V end lost 5 bases, the J end lost 10 bases, and 15 bases lay between the germline ends. The CDR3 is CASSPDPGTEQFF. DNA for the CDR3: TGTGCCAGTAGTCCAGACCCTGGGACAGAGCAGTTCTTC.

The chain combines TRBV10-3 with TRBJ1-1; 8 positions match TRBD1. The length of the CDR3 is 14 residues. V shed 5 bases, J shed 1 base, and the junction held 3 bases outside the gene matches. Germline loops: CDR1 ENHRY, CDR2 SYGVKD. CDR3 protein: CAISNDRGNTEAFF. The CDR3 DNA sequence: TGTGCCATCAGTAATGACAGGGGGAACACTGAAGCTTTCTTT.

The chain carries TRBV30 and TRBJ2-1; 7 bases are a match to TRBD2. The CDR3 consists of 14 residues. Per the germline V gene, CDR1 is GTSNPN and CDR2 is SVGIG (reference sequence). The V and J ends lost 4 bases and 4 bases, in that order; junction bases with no gene match: 7. The CDR3 nucleotides are TGTGCCTGGAAGCGGGGTACCCCTTACAATGAGCAGTTCTTC. Amino acid sequence: CAWKRGTPYNEQFF.

The V and J genes are TRBV5-4 and TRBJ2-1; D remains ambiguous. Deletions cut 0 bases from V and 6 bases from J, with 10 bases between. The CDR3 has 14 residues. Germline CDR1 SGHNT, CDR2 YYREEE (reference sequence). This CDR3 reads CASSLDLNVNEQFF. CDR3 in DNA: TGTGCCAGCAGCTTGGACCTTAATGTCAATGAGCAGTTCTTC.

On this clone itself: At one end, the junction sequence differs from germline, possibly due to a read error. The chain is built from TRBV3-1 (or the pseudogene TRBV3-2) and TRBJ2-2; 7 bases are shared with TRBD2. Germline CDR1 LGHDT, CDR2 YNNKEL (reference sequence). The CDR3 sequence is 11 residues long. CDR3 sequence: CASSQDREVFF. DNA for the CDR3: TGTGCCAGCAGCCAAGACCGGGAGGTGTTTTTT.

The V and J genes are TRBV6-6 and TRBJ1-5, with unresolved D. V lost 2 bases to trimming and J lost 0 bases, with 11 bases between them. This CDR3 comprises 16 residues. The germline V gene encodes CDR1 MNHNY and CDR2 SVGAGI (reference sequence). CDR3 amino acids: CASSYGRGSSNQPQHF. The CDR3 DNA reads as TGTGCCAGCAGTTACGGTAGAGGCAGTAGCAATCAGCCCCAGCATTTT.

This chain joins TRBV6-1 and TRBJ1-6; no firm D call. V was shortened by 0 bases and J by 6 bases, with 6 bases between the two germline ends. CDR1 is MNHNS, CDR2 SASEGT, per germline. The CDR3 extends over 14 amino acids. CDR3 sequence reads: CASSEAGRNSPLHF. The CDR3 DNA follows: TGTGCCAGCAGTGAAGCGGGCCGTAATTCACCCCTCCACTTT.

The genes are TRBV3-1 (or the pseudogene TRBV3-2) and TRBJ2-2; 11 nucleotides line up with TRBD2. Germline V lookup: CDR1 LGHDT, CDR2 YNNKEL (reference sequence). The CDR3 runs 18 residues. The V segment lost 3 bases and the J segment 1 base; nucleotides outside the gene matches: 7. In DNA, the CDR3 is TGTGCCAGCAGCCACATAAGACTAGCGGGGAGGAACACCGGGGAGCTGTTTTTT. It yields the protein CASSHIRLAGRNTGELFF.

The J gene is TRBJ2-7, the V gene TRBV6-5; D gene uncertain. With 3 bases removed from V and 2 bases from J, the gap between germline ends came to 8 bases. The germline V gene has CDR1 MNHEY and CDR2 SVGAGI. The CDR3 is 13 residues long. The CDR3 sequence is CASSYGGTYEQYF. As DNA, the CDR3 is TGTGCCAGCAGTTATGGTGGAACCTACGAGCAGTACTTC.

The genes are TRBV6-2 or TRBV6-3 and TRBJ1-2; weak D call: TRBD1 (5 bases). Germline V gene sequence: CDR1 MNHEY, CDR2 SVGEGT. V was shortened by 4 bases and J by 7 bases, with 13 bases between the two germline ends. The CDR3 length is 13 residues. CDR3 sequence (DNA): TGTGCCAGCAGTTTGGACACGGCGCGTGGCTACACCTTC. Residues: CASSLDTARGYTF.

The chain has TRBV5-1 and TRBJ2-7, with TRBD1 identical over 9 bases. The germline V gene has CDR1 SGHRS and CDR2 YFSETQ. Trimming cost V 4 bases and J 5 bases; bases outside gene matches: 13. This CDR3 has 16 residues. This CDR3 is CASSRTSGQGQDEQYF. The CDR3 DNA reads TGCGCCAGCAGCCGTACTTCGGGACAGGGTCAAGACGAGCAGTACTTC.

V usage is TRBV19 and J usage is TRBJ1-2; 7 nucleotides agree with TRBD1. The CDR3 sequence is 15 residues long. Germline V gives CDR1 LNHDA, CDR2 SQIVND (reference sequence). The junction had 9 bases not matched to a gene; V was cut back by 5 bases and J by 3 bases. This CDR3 is CASSVKTGLDYGYTF. The CDR3 bases are TGTGCCAGTAGTGTGAAGACAGGGCTGGACTATGGCTACACCTTC.

V and J are TRBV30 and TRBJ1-2; D unresolved. The V end lost 8 bases, the J end lost 4 bases, and 17 bases lay between the germline ends. Germline V gene data show CDR1 as GTSNPN and CDR2 as SVGIG (reference sequence). The CDR3 spans 13 residues. CDR3 sequence (DNA): TGTGCCCAAAGCTACGGGGATGGCTATGGCTACACCTTC. Translated, it gives CAQSYGDGYGYTF.

This clone was found once. This chain uses TRBV3-1 (or the pseudogene TRBV3-2) with TRBJ2-1; D not resolved. Trimming left V 1 base short and J 15 bases short, with 16 bases between. There are 13 residues in the CDR3. The germline V gene has CDR1 LGHDT and CDR2 YNNKEL (reference sequence). The CDR3 DNA follows: TGTGCCAGCAGCCAAGTCAGGATGTCCCCCCCGTTCTTC. It specifies CASSQVRMSPPFF.

J is TRBJ2-1 and V is TRBV27, with TRBD2 as a possible D gene (7 bases). The CDR3 extends over 15 amino acids. The ends were cut back, 2 bases at V and 7 bases at J, with 15 bases in the middle. The germline V gene encodes CDR1 MNHEY and CDR2 SMNVEV (reference sequence). CDR3 region: CASSLIRGARNEQFF. In DNA form, the CDR3 reads TGTGCCAGCAGTTTAATACGGGGGGCTCGGAATGAGCAGTTCTTC.